Listed below are T cell receptor beta chains from one sample, sequenced in a study of Ad26.COV2.S vaccination and SARS-CoV-2 variants. Method: immunoSEQ multiplex PCR; TCRdb's copy keeps in-frame clones and lacks some. Of about 400,000 clones listed, approximately 91% are singletons. The sample here was peripheral blood, taken in a trial of Ad26.COV2.S vaccine versus placebo. The receptors stem from a person between 18 and 65 years old who received the Ad26.COV2.S COVID-19 vaccine or a placebo. Both conserved end residues are part of each CDR3. D genes are given only for firm matches.

cdr3_length: 14
d_call: NA
v_call: TRBV10-2
j_call: TRBJ1-1
cdr3_aa: CASSLSGTNTEAFF

cdr3_length: 13
d_call: NA
v_call: TRBV2
j_call: TRBJ1-1
cdr3_aa: CASREGRNTEAFF

cdr3_length: 13
d_call: NA
v_call: TRBV11-2
j_call: TRBJ1-1
cdr3_aa: CASSLRGATEAFF

cdr3_length: 13
d_call: NA
v_call: TRBV12-3/TRBV12-4
j_call: TRBJ1-2
cdr3_aa: CASSFDSGSGYTF

cdr3_length: 15
d_call: NA
v_call: TRBV2
j_call: TRBJ1-1
cdr3_aa: CASSDPTEMNTEAFF

cdr3_length: 14
d_call: TRBD2
v_call: TRBV10-2
j_call: TRBJ2-7
cdr3_aa: CASRSSGGAYEQYF

cdr3_length: 11
d_call: NA
v_call: TRBV7-9
j_call: TRBJ2-1
cdr3_aa: CASSPSGEQFF

cdr3_length: 14
d_call: NA
v_call: TRBV10-1
j_call: TRBJ1-1
cdr3_aa: CASSEEGMNTEAFF

cdr3_length: 16
d_call: TRBD2
v_call: TRBV11-1
j_call: TRBJ2-3
cdr3_aa: CASSKGTSGFTDTQYF

cdr3_length: 14
d_call: NA
v_call: TRBV5-1
j_call: TRBJ1-3
cdr3_aa: CASSLGESGNTIYF

cdr3_length: 15
d_call: TRBD1
v_call: TRBV18
j_call: TRBJ2-7
cdr3_aa: CASSQDRDSLYEQYF

cdr3_length: 14
d_call: TRBD1
v_call: TRBV4-1
j_call: TRBJ1-1
cdr3_aa: CASSHPKGQNEAFF

cdr3_length: 12
d_call: NA
v_call: TRBV4-2
j_call: TRBJ2-7
cdr3_aa: CASSHATGYLYF

cdr3_length: 15
d_call: TRBD2
v_call: TRBV6-5
j_call: TRBJ2-5
cdr3_aa: CASTVLAGGAETQYF

cdr3_length: 13
d_call: TRBD1
v_call: TRBV5-1
j_call: TRBJ2-5
cdr3_aa: CASSLTGAETQYF

cdr3_length: 12
d_call: NA
v_call: TRBV9
j_call: TRBJ1-2
cdr3_aa: CASSFLNYGYTF

cdr3_length: 16
d_call: NA
v_call: TRBV14
j_call: TRBJ1-3
cdr3_aa: CASSPLFLGAGNTIYF